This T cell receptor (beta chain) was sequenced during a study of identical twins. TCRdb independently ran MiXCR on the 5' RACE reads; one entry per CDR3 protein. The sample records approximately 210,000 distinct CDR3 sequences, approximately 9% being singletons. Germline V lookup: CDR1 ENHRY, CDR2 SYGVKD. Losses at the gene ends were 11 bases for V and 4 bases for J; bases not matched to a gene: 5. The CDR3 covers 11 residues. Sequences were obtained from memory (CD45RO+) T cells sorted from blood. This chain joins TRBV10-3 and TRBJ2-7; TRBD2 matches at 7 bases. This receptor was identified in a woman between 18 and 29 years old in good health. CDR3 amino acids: CAAREGYEQYF. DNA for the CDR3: TGTGCCGCCAGGGAGGGGTACGAGCAGTACTTC.